The 13 T cell receptor beta chains below come from one sample, sequenced in a study of T cell changes during pregnancy in multiple sclerosis. Only in-frame clones appear in the TCRdb table, and some are missing; sequencing was by immunoSEQ multiplex PCR. The table includes more than 80,000 clones, nearly 95% detected once. This specimen consisted of peripheral blood, obtained in the second trimester of pregnancy. The source of these receptors is a female donor with multiple sclerosis, enrolled in a pregnancy study.

The rearrangement joins TRBV27 to TRBJ2-7; D is undetermined. V gave up 5 bases and J gave up 4 bases, with 9 bases separating them. The germline V gene has CDR1 MNHEY and CDR2 SMNVEV (reference sequence). This CDR3 is built from 12 residues. CDR3 nucleotides: TGTGCCAGCAGTCCCAACAGATACGAGCAGTACTTC. Translated, it gives CASSPNRYEQYF.

The V call is TRBV2, the J call TRBJ1-5, with D possibly being TRBD1 (5 bases). V shed 6 bases and J shed 1 base, with 10 bases lying between them. The CDR3 has 14 residues. Germline CDR1 is SNHLY and CDR2 is FYNNEI. The CDR3 DNA reads as TGTGCCAGCAGCCAGGGAATAAGCAATCAGCCCCAGCATTTT. This codes for CASSQGISNQPQHF.

In this sample, this clone turned up once. An end of the junction does not agree with germline; a read error may underlie this. This sequence joins TRBV4-1 and TRBJ2-7; 8 bases map to TRBD1. Germline CDR1 MGHRA, CDR2 YSYEKL. This CDR3 spans 17 amino acids. The DNA for the CDR3 is TGCGCCAGCAGCCAAGATCCAGGGGGCTCTTACTCCTACGAGCGGTACTTC. Translation gives CASSQDPGGSYSYERYF.

The chain couples TRBV27 to TRBJ2-6; 9 positions match TRBD1. Trimming removed 5 bases from V and 0 bases from J; junction bases left unmatched: 8. This CDR3 contains 18 residues. Germline V gives CDR1 MNHEY, CDR2 SMNVEV (reference sequence). The CDR3 protein is CASSRAGTGFSGANVLTF. In nucleotides, the CDR3 is TGTGCCAGCAGTCGGGCCGGGACAGGGTTCTCTGGGGCCAACGTCCTGACTTTC.

The chain carries TRBV6-4 and TRBJ1-2, with D unclear. Germline loops: CDR1 MRHNA, CDR2 SNTAGT. V was pared by 2 bases and J by 5 bases, with 6 bases between. The CDR3 totals 12 residues. In DNA form, the CDR3 reads TGTGCCAGCAGTGACCCGGGGTATGGCTACACCTTC. This gives the protein CASSDPGYGYTF.

The chain joins TRBV5-1 to TRBJ2-1, with D perhaps matching TRBD2 (5 bases). This CDR3 region has 15 residues. The V gene's germline CDR1 is SGHRS and CDR2 YFSETQ. The V end lost 7 bases, the J end lost 6 bases, and 20 bases lay between the germline ends. The CDR3 DNA reads as TGCGCCAGCGCTCCCCGACTATTACGCCTCAATGAGCAGTTCTTC. Translated: CASAPRLLRLNEQFF.

V is TRBV5-1 and J is TRBJ2-3; D may be TRBD2 (6 bases). This CDR3 spans 16 amino acids. V was trimmed by 5 bases and J by 3 bases, leaving 19 bases between them. Germline values: CDR1 SGHRS, CDR2 YFSETQ. DNA of the CDR3: TGCGCCAGCAGTTTGTCGGGGGTCGGGACGACAGATACGCAGTATTTT. It codes for CASSLSGVGTTDTQYF.

The rearrangement joins TRBV6-6 to TRBJ1-5, with D hard to call. CDR3 length equals 13 residues. Germline V gene sequence: CDR1 MNHNY, CDR2 SVGAGI (reference sequence). Trimming shortened V by 4 bases and J by 1 base, and 5 bases separated the two germline ends. CDR3 protein: CASSSVSNQPQHF. The CDR3 DNA is TGTGCCAGCAGTTCGGTAAGCAATCAGCCCCAGCATTTT.

This sequence joins TRBV4-1 and TRBJ1-4; possibly TRBD1 for D (6 bases). The CDR3 has 17 residues. V was clipped by 2 bases and J by 3 bases, with 16 bases between them. CDR1 is MGHRA, CDR2 YSYEKL, per germline. The CDR3 loop is CASSQRGGAVANEKLFF. DNA for the CDR3: TGCGCCAGCAGCCAACGGGGGGGGGCCGTTGCTAATGAAAAACTGTTTTTT.

This chain joins TRBV27 and TRBJ1-2; a possible D gene is TRBD1 (5 bases). The ends were cut back, 5 bases at V and 4 bases at J, with 17 bases in the middle. Germline V CDR1 and CDR2: MNHEY, SMNVEV (reference sequence). The CDR3 is 15 amino acids. The CDR3 DNA is TGTGCCAGCAGTCCCTCCTTCAGGGTGACCTATGGCTACACCTTC. Protein sequence: CASSPSFRVTYGYTF.

The chain has TRBV19 and TRBJ1-5, with unresolved D. V lost 8 bases to trimming and J lost 2 bases, with 19 bases between them. The CDR3 spans 16 residues. Per the germline V gene, CDR1 is LNHDA and CDR2 is SQIVND (reference sequence). This chain's CDR3 is CASPPVDTSGNQPQHF. In nucleotides, the CDR3 is TGTGCCAGTCCCCCTGTTGACACCTCTGGCAATCAGCCCCAGCATTTT.

In its sample, this clone was seen a few times. The gene calls are TRBV27 and TRBJ2-7; tentative D call: TRBD2 (5 bases). V was shortened by 10 bases and J by 6 bases, with 13 bases between the two germline ends. CDR1 and CDR2 from the germline V gene are MNHEY and SMNVEV (reference sequence). The CDR3 loop spans 11 amino acids. The CDR3: CAIGLPTEQYF. DNA of the CDR3: TGTGCCATCGGACTTCCTACCGAGCAGTACTTC.

The chain couples TRBV27 to TRBJ1-1; TRBD1 agrees at 8 bases. This CDR3 has 16 residues. Trimming cost V 6 bases and J 3 bases; bases outside gene matches: 12. CDR1 and CDR2 (germline): MNHEY, SMNVEV (reference sequence). The CDR3, as DNA: TGTGCCAGCAGCCCTAGGACAGGGCCGTGGGACACTGAAGCTTTCTTT. The encoded protein is CASSPRTGPWDTEAFF.